A single sample is the source of the 29 T cell receptor beta chains below, sequenced in a study of T cell responses to AZD1222 COVID-19 vaccine. Here immunoSEQ multiplex PCR was the method, and the copy in TCRdb shows in-frame clones only, minus some. The sample yields some 170,000 clones, 90% seen once. The specimen comprised peripheral blood, sampled 28 days after the second dose of the MenACWY control vaccine. Receptors were obtained from an adult who received the MenACWY meningococcal vaccine as a control.

This chain connects TRBV28 to TRBJ2-6, with no clear D. This CDR3 has 11 residues. V lost 10 bases, J lost 0 bases, and 1 base lay in between. Germline CDR1 and CDR2: MDHEN and SYDVKM. The CDR3 reads CATSGANVLTF. In DNA, the CDR3 is TGTGCCACCTCTGGGGCCAACGTCCTGACTTTC.

The rearrangement joins TRBV29-1 to TRBJ2-7, with 8 nucleotides matching TRBD1. The CDR3 covers 15 residues. Unmatched junction bases numbered 8, after V lost 1 base and J lost 3 bases. Germline loops: CDR1 SQVTM, CDR2 ANQGSEA. The CDR3 DNA sequence: TGCAGCGTTGAAGCAATAGCAGGGGGCCTCTACGAGCAGTACTTC. Protein: CSVEAIAGGLYEQYF.

V gene TRBV10-3 combines with J gene TRBJ2-7, with 7 bases identical to TRBD1. The CDR3 length is 15 residues. Unmatched junction bases numbered 7, after V lost 5 bases and J lost 0 bases. Germline loops: CDR1 ENHRY, CDR2 SYGVKD. The CDR3 coding sequence is TGTGCCATCAGTCGTGACAGGGCGACCTCCTACGAGCAGTACTTC. Its translation: CAISRDRATSYEQYF.

This chain connects TRBV5-6 to TRBJ2-7; 7 nucleotides agree with TRBD2. This CDR3 has 13 amino acids. The junction had 3 bases not matched to a gene; V was cut back by 4 bases and J by 2 bases. The V gene's germline CDR1 is SGHDT and CDR2 YYEEEE. CDR3 DNA: TGTGCCAGCAGCCGCGGGGGTACCTACGAGCAGTACTTC. This translates into CASSRGGTYEQYF. Full variable domain (remainder filled in from reference TRBV5-6 and TRBJ2-7): DAGVTQSPTHLIKTRGQQVTLRCSPKSGHDTVSWYQQALGQGPQFIFQYYEEEERQRGNFPDRFSGHQFPNYSSELNVNALLLGDSALYLCASSRGGTYEQYFGPGTRLTVT.

The chain links TRBV19 to TRBJ1-5; tentative D call: TRBD1 (6 bases). The germline V gene encodes CDR1 LNHDA and CDR2 SQIVND (reference sequence). Trimming removed 1 base at V and 0 bases at J, with 16 bases between. The CDR3 is 18 amino acids. The CDR3 DNA reads TGTGCCAGTAGTATAGGGCCGATCCGGGGGGCTAGCAATCAGCCCCAGCATTTT. Residues: CASSIGPIRGASNQPQHF.

V usage is TRBV27 and J usage is TRBJ2-1; D uncertain. Germline values: CDR1 MNHEY, CDR2 SMNVEV (reference sequence). Trimming pared 0 bases from V and 3 bases from J, leaving 12 bases between. The CDR3 sequence is 16 residues long. This CDR3 is CASSLSPGRVYNEQFF. CDR3 coding DNA: TGTGCCAGCAGTTTATCCCCGGGCCGGGTCTACAATGAGCAGTTCTTC.

This clone was recorded once. This rearrangement joins TRBV7-6 to TRBJ2-3, with unresolved D. Trimming took off 5 bases at V and 2 bases at J, with 11 bases between the two ends. This CDR3 spans 14 amino acids. The germline V gene has CDR1 SGHVS and CDR2 FNYEAQ. The CDR3 is CASSPGHNTDTQYF. CDR3 nucleotide sequence: TGTGCCAGCAGCCCGGGCCATAACACAGATACGCAGTATTTT.

The V and J genes are TRBV6-1 and TRBJ1-4; 7 bases map to TRBD1. The V gene's germline CDR1 is MNHNS and CDR2 SASEGT. The V gene end was trimmed by 2 bases and the J gene end by 4 bases; junction bases not matched to a gene: 16. This CDR3 contains 19 residues. CDR3 DNA: TGTGCCAGCAGTGAAAGGGGGCCAGGGAGACAGCGAATTAATGAAAAACTGTTTTTT. Its protein is CASSERGPGRQRINEKLFF.

This clone was recorded a few times. This chain joins TRBV10-3 and TRBJ1-1; 9 positions match TRBD1. Germline CDR1 ENHRY, CDR2 SYGVKD. Unmatched junction bases numbered 4, after V lost 4 bases and J lost 4 bases. The CDR3 has 14 residues. CDR3 region: CAISGDREVTEAFF. CDR3 bases: TGTGCCATCAGTGGGGACAGGGAGGTCACTGAAGCTTTCTTT.

The chain carries TRBV27 and TRBJ2-7; TRBD1 aligns across 12 bases. There are 14 residues in the CDR3. The trim removed 6 bases at V and 6 bases at J, leaving 6 bases unmatched. The germline CDR1 and CDR2 sequences are MNHEY and SMNVEV (reference sequence). The CDR3 is CASRPGQGAREQYF. The CDR3 DNA reads as TGTGCCAGCAGGCCGGGACAGGGGGCGCGCGAGCAGTACTTC.

The chain recombines TRBV2 with TRBJ2-3, with a weak D call TRBD2 (6 bases). CDR3 length: 15 amino acids. V shed 4 bases and J shed 4 bases, with 15 bases lying between them. Germline V gene sequence: CDR1 SNHLY, CDR2 FYNNEI. CDR3 in DNA: TGTGCCAGCAGTGGCGGGGACGTGCTAGCAGATACGCAGTATTTT. Protein: CASSGGDVLADTQYF.

This chain links TRBV3-1 (or the pseudogene TRBV3-2) with TRBJ1-6, with 7 bases lining up with TRBD1. Germline-derived CDR1 and CDR2 are LGHDT and YNNKEL (reference sequence). J gave up 10 bases and V 0 bases, and 15 bases lay outside the gene matches. This CDR3 comprises 18 residues. In nucleotides, the CDR3 is TGTGCCAGCAGCCAAGATCGGTTAACGACAGGGAGGGGATCACCCCTCCACTTT. Translating it yields CASSQDRLTTGRGSPLHF.

Only one count was recorded for this clone. The same CDR3 arises from other DNA sequences in this sample as well. V usage is TRBV3-1 (or the pseudogene TRBV3-2) and J usage is TRBJ1-5; tentatively, D is TRBD1 (5 bases). The CDR3 is 13 amino acids. With 1 base removed from V and 4 bases from J, the gap between germline ends came to 5 bases. The germline V gene encodes CDR1 LGHDT and CDR2 YNNKEL (reference sequence). The CDR3 DNA is TGTGCCAGCAGCCAAGGGGGGAATCAGCCCCAGCATTTT. Translation: CASSQGGNQPQHF.

V is TRBV28 and J is TRBJ1-2; D may be TRBD1 (6 bases). The CDR3 covers 15 residues. The ends were cut back, 2 bases at V and 2 bases at J, with 12 bases in the middle. Germline loops: CDR1 MDHEN, CDR2 SYDVKM. CDR3 DNA sequence: TGTGCCAGCAGTTTAATACAGGGATGGAACTATGGCTACACCTTC. Encoded protein: CASSLIQGWNYGYTF.

In this sample, this clone turned up once. The CDR3, as DNA: TGTGCCTGGAGCCCTTGGGGCCCCGAGGGGCAGTACTTC. This codes for CAWSPWGPEGQYF. The chain couples TRBV30 to TRBJ2-7, with D perhaps assigned TRBD1 or TRBD2 (5 bases each). Between the trimmed V and J ends, which lost 3 bases and 9 bases, there was a span of 18 bases. The CDR3 contains 13 residues. Germline V gene sequence: CDR1 GTSNPN, CDR2 SVGIG (reference sequence). The full variable domain, in which reference TRBV30 and TRBJ2-7 provide the parts outside the CDR3, is SQTIHQWPATLVQPVGSPLSLECTVEGTSNPNLYWYRQAAGRGLQLLFYSVGIGQISSEVPQNLSASRPQDRQFILSSKKLLLSDSGFYLCAWSPWGPEGQYFGPGTRLTVT.

V usage is TRBV19 and J usage is TRBJ2-5; a weak D match, TRBD2 (6 bases). Trimming removed 4 bases from V and 1 base from J, with 13 bases in between. Germline loops: CDR1 LNHDA, CDR2 SQIVND (reference sequence). There are 15 residues in the CDR3. CDR3 sequence: CASSTLRGVQETQYF. CDR3 coding DNA: TGTGCCAGTAGTACCCTCCGCGGGGTCCAAGAGACCCAGTACTTC. The full variable domain, completed using reference TRBV19 and TRBJ2-5, is DGGITQSPKYLFRKEGQNVTLSCEQNLNHDAMYWYRQDPGQGLRLIYYSQIVNDFQKGDIAEGYSVSREKKESFPLTVTSAQKNPTAFYLCASSTLRGVQETQYFGPGTRLLVL.

The rearrangement joins TRBV28 to TRBJ2-2; no clear D. The germline CDR1 and CDR2 sequences are MDHEN and SYDVKM. This CDR3 region has 15 residues. Trimming took off 2 bases at V and 0 bases at J, with 7 bases between the two ends. In nucleotides, the CDR3 is TGTGCCAGCAGTTTAGTTCCTTCGAACACCGGGGAGCTGTTTTTT. This encodes CASSLVPSNTGELFF.

This chain connects TRBV30 to TRBJ1-6; no clear D. V gave up 1 base and J gave up 10 bases, with 5 bases separating them. The germline V gene encodes CDR1 GTSNPN and CDR2 SVGIG (reference sequence). The CDR3 contains 11 residues. The CDR3 sequence is CAWSESSPLHF. CDR3 bases: TGTGCCTGGAGTGAGAGCTCACCCCTCCACTTT.

The rearrangement links TRBV2 to TRBJ1-2; 8 nucleotides align to TRBD1. The CDR3 has 12 amino acids. Germline values: CDR1 SNHLY, CDR2 FYNNEI. V lost 11 bases to trimming and J lost 3 bases; unmatched junction nucleotides: 5. The CDR3 coding sequence is TGTGCCGGACAGGGTAGCGACTATGGCTACACCTTC. Protein: CAGQGSDYGYTF. Variable domain in full (rest from reference TRBV2 and TRBJ1-2): EPEVTQTPSHQVTQMGQEVILRCVPISNHLYFYWYRQILGQKVEFLVSFYNNEISEKSEIFDDQFSVERPDGSNFTLKIRSTKLEDSAMYFCAGQGSDYGYTFGSGTRLTVV.

This clone was seen a single time. The chain uses TRBV7-2 and TRBJ2-7; 12 bases map to TRBD2. This CDR3 is built from 16 residues. Germline-derived CDR1 and CDR2 are SGHTA and FQGNSA. The trim removed 3 bases at V and 2 bases at J, leaving 5 bases unmatched. For the CDR3, the DNA is TGTGCCAGCAGCTTTCGACTAGCGGGAGTTACCTACGAGCAGTACTTC. Translated: CASSFRLAGVTYEQYF. The complete variable domain, with remaining parts taken from reference TRBV7-2 and TRBJ2-7, reads GAGVSQSPSNKVTEKGKDVELRCDPISGHTALYWYRQSLGQGLEFLIYFQGNSAPDKSGLPSDRFSAERTGGSVSTLTIQRTQQEDSAVYLCASSFRLAGVTYEQYFGPGTRLTVT.

The J gene is TRBJ1-2, the V gene TRBV7-9; the match to TRBD1 covers 12 bases. The CDR3 extends over 15 amino acids. Germline CDR1 SEHNR, CDR2 FQNEAQ (reference sequence). The V gene end was trimmed by 4 bases and the J gene end by 8 bases; junction bases not matched to a gene: 8. The CDR3, as DNA: TGTGCCAGCAGCTCCCGGGACAGGGGGCCCCCCGGCTACACCTTC. This codes for CASSSRDRGPPGYTF.

This chain links TRBV7-9 with TRBJ1-1; no firm D call. Germline CDR1 reads SEHNR; CDR2 reads FQNEAQ (reference sequence). Trimming stripped 5 bases from V and 8 bases from J, with 15 bases between. The CDR3 covers 13 residues. The CDR3: CASSLLLGAEAFF. CDR3 in DNA: TGTGCCAGCAGCCTTCTATTGGGAGCCGAAGCTTTCTTT.

The rearrangement uses TRBV15 and TRBJ2-2; 7 positions match TRBD2. CDR3 length: 17 residues. The V and J ends lost 2 bases and 1 base, in that order; junction bases with no gene match: 7. Per the germline V gene, CDR1 is LNHNV and CDR2 is YYDKDF (reference sequence). This chain's CDR3 is CATSRPFAGVNTGELFF. CDR3 DNA sequence: TGTGCCACCAGCAGACCTTTCGCGGGAGTGAACACCGGGGAGCTGTTTTTT.

This rearrangement joins TRBV7-2 to TRBJ1-6; D perhaps matches TRBD1 (6 bases). The ends were cut back, 3 bases at V and 9 bases at J, with 18 bases in the middle. CDR1 and CDR2 from the germline V gene are SGHTA and FQGNSA. This CDR3 comprises 16 residues. CDR3 sequence (DNA): TGTGCCAGCAGCTTTTGGGGGCGGGACCCAGTTTCACCCCTCCACTTT. Translating it yields CASSFWGRDPVSPLHF.

This clone was seen once. This chain links TRBV5-1 with TRBJ1-2; 10 bases are shared with TRBD1. Losses at the gene ends were 6 bases for V and 3 bases for J; bases not matched to a gene: 8. Looked up from germline, CDR1 is SGHRS and CDR2 is YFSETQ. CDR3 length: 15 residues. This CDR3 reads CASTSTGGADYGYTF. DNA for the CDR3: TGCGCCAGCACCTCGACAGGGGGCGCGGACTATGGCTACACCTTC.

V is TRBV4-3 and J is TRBJ2-5; 9 positions match TRBD2. Germline V gene data show CDR1 as LGHNA and CDR2 as YSLEER. Trimming removed 1 base from V and 4 bases from J; junction bases left unmatched: 4. The CDR3 sequence is 15 residues long. The CDR3 sequence: CASSQVAGVGETQYF. CDR3 bases: TGCGCCAGCAGCCAAGTAGCGGGAGTAGGAGAGACCCAGTACTTC.

The rearrangement uses TRBV7-2 and TRBJ1-5; D possibly corresponds to TRBD1 (5 bases). CDR3 length: 13 residues. The V end was cut by 1 base, the J end by 5 bases, with 6 bases between. From germline, CDR1 is SGHTA and CDR2 FQGNSA. The CDR3 spells CASSLGGDQPQHF. CDR3 sequence (DNA): TGTGCCAGCAGCTTAGGGGGGGATCAGCCCCAGCATTTT.

The chain couples TRBV6-5 to TRBJ2-7, with D tentatively TRBD1 (6 bases). Germline CDR1 MNHEY, CDR2 SVGAGI. The CDR3 totals 12 residues. Trimming removed 6 bases from V and 3 bases from J, with 9 bases in between. The CDR3 bases are TGTGCCAGCAGGGGGGCTGGCTACGAGCAGTACTTC. Its protein product is CASRGAGYEQYF.

This clone was seen a handful of times. This CDR3 is CSVDRELETF. The CDR3 region has the DNA TGCAGCGTTGACAGGGAGTTAGAAACCTTC. The V call is TRBV29-1, the J call TRBJ1-2; tentatively, D is TRBD1 (5 bases). CDR3 length: 10 residues. CDR1 SQVTM and CDR2 ANQGSEA come from the germline V gene. V dropped 3 bases and J dropped 14 bases, with 13 bases sitting between them.